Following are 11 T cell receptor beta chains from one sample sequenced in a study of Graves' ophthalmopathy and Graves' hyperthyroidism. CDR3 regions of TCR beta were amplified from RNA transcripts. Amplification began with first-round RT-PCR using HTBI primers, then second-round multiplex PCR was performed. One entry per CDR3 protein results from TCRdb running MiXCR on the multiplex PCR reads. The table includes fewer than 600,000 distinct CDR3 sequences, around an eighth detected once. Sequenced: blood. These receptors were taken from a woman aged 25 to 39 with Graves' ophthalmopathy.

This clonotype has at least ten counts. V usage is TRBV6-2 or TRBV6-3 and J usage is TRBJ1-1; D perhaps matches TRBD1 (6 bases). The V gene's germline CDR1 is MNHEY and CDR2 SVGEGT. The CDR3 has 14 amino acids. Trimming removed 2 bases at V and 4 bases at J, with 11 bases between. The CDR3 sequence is CASSYRTGTTEAFF. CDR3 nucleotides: TGTGCCAGCAGTTACCGAACAGGGACCACTGAAGCTTTCTTT.

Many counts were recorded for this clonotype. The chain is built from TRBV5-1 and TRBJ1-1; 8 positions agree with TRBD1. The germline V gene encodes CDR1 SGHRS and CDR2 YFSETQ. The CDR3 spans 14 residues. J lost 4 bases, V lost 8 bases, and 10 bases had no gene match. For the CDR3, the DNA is TGCGCCAGTCGGGACAGGCCGGACAGCACTGAAGCTTTCTTT. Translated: CASRDRPDSTEAFF.

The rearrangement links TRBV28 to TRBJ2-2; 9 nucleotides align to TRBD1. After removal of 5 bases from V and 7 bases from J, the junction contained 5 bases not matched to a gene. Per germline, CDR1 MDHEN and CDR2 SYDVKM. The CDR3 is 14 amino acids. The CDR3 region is CASSLQGAGGELFF. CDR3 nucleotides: TGTGCCAGCAGTCTACAGGGGGCTGGCGGGGAGCTGTTTTTT.

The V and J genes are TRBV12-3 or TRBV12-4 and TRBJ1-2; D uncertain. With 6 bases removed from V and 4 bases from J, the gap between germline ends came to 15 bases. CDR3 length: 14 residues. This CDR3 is CASSPAPATYGYTF. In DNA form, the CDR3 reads TGTGCCAGCAGCCCAGCCCCAGCCACCTATGGCTACACCTTC.

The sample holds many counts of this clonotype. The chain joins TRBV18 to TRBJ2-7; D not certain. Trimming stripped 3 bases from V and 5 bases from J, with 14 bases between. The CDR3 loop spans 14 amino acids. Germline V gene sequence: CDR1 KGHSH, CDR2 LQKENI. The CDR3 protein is CASSPATARNEQYF. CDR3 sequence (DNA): TGTGCCAGCTCACCGGCGACCGCAAGGAACGAGCAGTACTTC.

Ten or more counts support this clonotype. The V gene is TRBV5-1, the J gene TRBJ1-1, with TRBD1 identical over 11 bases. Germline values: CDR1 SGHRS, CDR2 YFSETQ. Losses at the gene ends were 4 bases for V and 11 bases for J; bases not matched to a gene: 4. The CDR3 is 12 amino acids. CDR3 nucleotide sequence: TGCGCCAGCAGCGGGGACAGGGGGTTTGCTTTCTTT. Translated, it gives CASSGDRGFAFF.

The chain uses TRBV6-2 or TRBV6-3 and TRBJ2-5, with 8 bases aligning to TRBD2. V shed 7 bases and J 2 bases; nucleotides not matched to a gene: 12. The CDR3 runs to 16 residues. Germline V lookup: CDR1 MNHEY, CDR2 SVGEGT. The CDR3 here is CASTPREGLVQETQYF. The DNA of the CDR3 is TGTGCCAGCACCCCCCGGGAGGGACTCGTACAAGAGACCCAGTACTTC.

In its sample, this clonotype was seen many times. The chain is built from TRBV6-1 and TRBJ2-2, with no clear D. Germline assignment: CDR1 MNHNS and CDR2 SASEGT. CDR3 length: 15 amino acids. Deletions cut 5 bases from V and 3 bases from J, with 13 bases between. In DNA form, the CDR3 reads TGTGCCAGCAGTATAGTAGGGCTGGACACCGGGGAGCTGTTTTTT. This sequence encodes CASSIVGLDTGELFF.

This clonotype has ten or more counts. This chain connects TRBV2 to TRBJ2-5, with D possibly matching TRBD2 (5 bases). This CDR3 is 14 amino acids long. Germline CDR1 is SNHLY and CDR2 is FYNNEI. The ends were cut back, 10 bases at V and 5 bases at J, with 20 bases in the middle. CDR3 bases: TGTGCCACTGTTGGACTCGGGTTAGGGGAGACCCAGTACTTC. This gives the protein CATVGLGLGETQYF.

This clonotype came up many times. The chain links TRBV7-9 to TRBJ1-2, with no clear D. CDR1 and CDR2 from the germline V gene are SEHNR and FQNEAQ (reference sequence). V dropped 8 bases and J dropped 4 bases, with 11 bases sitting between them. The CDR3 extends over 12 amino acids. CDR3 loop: CASGRASYGYTF. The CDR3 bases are TGTGCCAGCGGCCGGGCCTCCTATGGCTACACCTTC. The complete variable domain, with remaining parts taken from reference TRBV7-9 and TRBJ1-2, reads DTGVSQNPRHKITKRGQNVTFRCDPISEHNRLYWYRQTLGQGPEFLTYFQNEAQLEKSRLLSDRFSAERPKGSFSTLEIQRTEQGDSAMYLCASGRASYGYTFGSGTRLTVV.

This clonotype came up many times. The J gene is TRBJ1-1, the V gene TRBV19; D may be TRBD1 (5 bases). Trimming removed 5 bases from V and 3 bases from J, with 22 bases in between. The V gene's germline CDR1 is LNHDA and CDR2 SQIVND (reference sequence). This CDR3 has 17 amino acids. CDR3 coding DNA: TGTGCCAGTAGTTTTCTCAGGTCCAGGAGGGGAGACACTGAAGCTTTCTTT. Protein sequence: CASSFLRSRRGDTEAFF.